Listed below are T cell receptor beta chains from one sample, sequenced in a study of blood T cell repertoires in COVID-19. Profiling relied on immunoSEQ multiplex PCR, and the TCRdb table lists in-frame clones only, not all of them. Of roughly 100,000 clones in the sample, around 86% are singletons; the top ten hold roughly 15%. The sequenced sample was peripheral blood. Source of these receptors: a woman aged 80 or older with active or convalescent COVID-19. Both conserved end residues are part of each CDR3. The D gene is left open where the match is weak. Not all rows give a size; the values are once, few, many and, for expanded clones, a class.

cdr3_aa,cdr3_nt,j_call,cdr3_length,d_call,clone_size,v_call
CASSRGQGAYYGYTF,TGTGCCAGCAGCCGTGGACAGGGGGCATACTATGGCTACACCTTC,TRBJ1-2,15,TRBD1,.,TRBV11-1
CASSPGLAGGDTQYF,TGTGCCAGCTCCCCTGGACTAGCGGGAGGAGATACGCAGTATTTT,TRBJ2-3,15,TRBD2,.,TRBV18
CASRRGGAQETQYF,TGTGCCAGCCGAAGGGGGGGCGCCCAAGAGACCCAGTACTTC,TRBJ2-5,14,.,.,TRBV11-2
CASTAGTGGAEAFF,TGTGCCAGCACCGCCGGGACAGGGGGGGCTGAAGCTTTCTTT,TRBJ1-1,14,TRBD1,.,TRBV27
CASSERKGGEKRTGDRSNQPQHF,TGTGCCAGCAGTGAAAGAAAGGGGGGGGAAAAGAGGACAGGGGACCGAAGCAATCAGCCCCAGCATTTT,TRBJ1-5,23,TRBD1,.,TRBV6-1
CASSQSGGGGSYNEQFF,TGTGCCAGCAGCCAAAGTGGCGGGGGGGGCTCCTACAATGAGCAGTTCTTC,TRBJ2-1,17,TRBD2,once,TRBV3-1/TRBV3-2
CASSVRSGYEQYF,TGCGCCAGCAGCGTACGTAGCGGATACGAGCAGTACTTC,TRBJ2-7,13,.,few,TRBV4-1
CSVFGLEGNTIYF,TGCAGCGTGTTCGGTCTCGAAGGAAACACCATATATTTT,TRBJ1-3,13,.,once,TRBV29-1
CASSYPTGAYEQYF,TGTGCCAGCAGTTATCCTACAGGGGCCTACGAGCAGTACTTC,TRBJ2-7,14,TRBD1,.,TRBV28
CASRITVGLEQYF,TGTGCCAGCAGGATAACAGTTGGATTGGAGCAGTACTTC,TRBJ2-7,13,.,.,TRBV5-5
CASSPGQGVFTGELFF,TGTGCCAGCAGTCCCGGACAGGGGGTGTTTACCGGGGAGCTGTTTTTT,TRBJ2-2,16,TRBD1,.,TRBV6-6
CASSQAGNRNEKLFF,TGCGCCAGCAGCCAAGCCGGTAATCGAAATGAAAAACTGTTTTTT,TRBJ1-4,15,.,.,TRBV4-3
CASRLPPGYNQPQHF,TGTGCCAGCAGATTACCGCCAGGGTACAATCAGCCCCAGCATTTT,TRBJ1-5,15,.,.,TRBV6-5
CASSDRGLTDTQYF,TGTGCCAGCAGCGACAGGGGGCTTACAGATACGCAGTATTTT,TRBJ2-3,14,TRBD1,.,TRBV6-5
CASSLDRGQEKLFF,TGTGCCAGCAGCTTGGACAGGGGGCAGGAAAAACTGTTTTTT,TRBJ1-4,14,TRBD1,.,TRBV7-9
CASGRGAGKTQYF,TGTGCCAGCGGACGGGGGGCCGGGAAGACCCAGTACTTC,TRBJ2-5,13,.,.,TRBV12-3/TRBV12-4
CASSLQGNTEAFF,TGTGCCAGCAGTTTACAGGGGAACACTGAAGCTTTCTTT,TRBJ1-1,13,.,.,TRBV2
CASSLYGYEQYF,TGTGCCAGCAGCTTATACGGTTACGAGCAGTACTTC,TRBJ2-7,12,.,.,TRBV7-2
CASSGTRPTQYF,TGTGCCAGCAGTGGGACTAGACCTACCCAGTACTTC,TRBJ2-5,12,TRBD2,.,TRBV6-2/TRBV6-3
CASSSTGANVLTF,TGTGCCAGCAGTTCCACTGGGGCCAACGTCCTGACTTTC,TRBJ2-6,13,.,.,TRBV6-5
CASSLAWGDEKLFF,TGTGCCAGCAGTCTAGCGTGGGGTGATGAAAAACTGTTTTTT,TRBJ1-4,14,.,.,TRBV7-2
CASSLDYTGSSYNEQFF,TGTGCCAGCAGCTTAGATTATACAGGGAGCTCCTACAATGAGCAGTTCTTC,TRBJ2-1,17,.,.,TRBV11-3